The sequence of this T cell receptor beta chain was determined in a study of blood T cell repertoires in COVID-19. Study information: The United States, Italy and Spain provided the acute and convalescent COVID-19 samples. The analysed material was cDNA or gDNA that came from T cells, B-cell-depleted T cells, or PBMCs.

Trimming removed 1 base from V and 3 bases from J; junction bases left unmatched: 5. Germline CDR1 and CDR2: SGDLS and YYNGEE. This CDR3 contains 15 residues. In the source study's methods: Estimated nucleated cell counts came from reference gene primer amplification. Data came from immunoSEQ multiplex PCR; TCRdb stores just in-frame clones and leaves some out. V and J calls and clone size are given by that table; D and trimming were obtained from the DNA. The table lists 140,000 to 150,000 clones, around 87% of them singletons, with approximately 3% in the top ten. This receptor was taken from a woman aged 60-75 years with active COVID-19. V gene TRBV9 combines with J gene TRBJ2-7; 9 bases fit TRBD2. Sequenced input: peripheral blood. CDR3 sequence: CASSVSPREGYEQYF. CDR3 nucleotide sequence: TGTGCCAGCAGCGTAAGTCCGCGGGAGGGCTACGAGCAGTACTTC.